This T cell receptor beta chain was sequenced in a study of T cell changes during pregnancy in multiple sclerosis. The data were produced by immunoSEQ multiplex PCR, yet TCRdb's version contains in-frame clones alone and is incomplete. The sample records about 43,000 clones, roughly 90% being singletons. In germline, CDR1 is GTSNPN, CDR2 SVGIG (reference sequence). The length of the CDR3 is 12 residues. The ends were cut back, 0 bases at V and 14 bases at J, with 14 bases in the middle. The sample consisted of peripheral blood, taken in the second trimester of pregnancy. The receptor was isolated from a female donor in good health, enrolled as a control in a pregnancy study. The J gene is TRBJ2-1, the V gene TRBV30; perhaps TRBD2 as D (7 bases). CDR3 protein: CAWSVFGRGEFF. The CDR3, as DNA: TGTGCCTGGAGTGTATTTGGGAGGGGGGAGTTCTTC.